This T cell receptor (beta chain) was sequenced in a study of breast tumors, draining lymph nodes, adjacent tissues. Study conclusions and caveats: Compared with basal-like, luminal-like tumors shared significantly more repertoire with nontumor tissue. The lymph node origin of tumor T cells was framed as consistent with a hypothesis, not demonstrated. Tumor repertoires ranked between lymph nodes and nontumor tissue in diversity, with V and J gene preferences. Most tumor T cells seemingly derive from lymph node, then expand in tumor.

Samples came from axillary lymph nodes draining the breast cancer. This clonotype appeared many times. Its target is unknown. TCRdb called the multiplex PCR reads again in MiXCR, with one record for every CDR3 protein. Counted here are 100,000 or so distinct CDR3 sequences, around 21% occurring once; the ten biggest clones make up less than 1.5%. Sequencing used axillary lymph node tissue. The TCR sequence derives from a female donor with breast cancer. Some clones in this sample may be carry-over from other donors' samples.

The CDR3 here is CATSPPGTGKETQYF. As DNA, the CDR3 is TGTGCCACCAGTCCCCCAGGGACAGGGAAAGAGACCCAGTACTTC. The chain has TRBV24-1 and TRBJ2-5, with 9 positions matching TRBD1. CDR3 length equals 15 residues. The ends lost 6 bases at V and 3 bases at J; junction bases unmatched: 7. The germline V gene encodes CDR1 KGHDR and CDR2 SFDVKD.